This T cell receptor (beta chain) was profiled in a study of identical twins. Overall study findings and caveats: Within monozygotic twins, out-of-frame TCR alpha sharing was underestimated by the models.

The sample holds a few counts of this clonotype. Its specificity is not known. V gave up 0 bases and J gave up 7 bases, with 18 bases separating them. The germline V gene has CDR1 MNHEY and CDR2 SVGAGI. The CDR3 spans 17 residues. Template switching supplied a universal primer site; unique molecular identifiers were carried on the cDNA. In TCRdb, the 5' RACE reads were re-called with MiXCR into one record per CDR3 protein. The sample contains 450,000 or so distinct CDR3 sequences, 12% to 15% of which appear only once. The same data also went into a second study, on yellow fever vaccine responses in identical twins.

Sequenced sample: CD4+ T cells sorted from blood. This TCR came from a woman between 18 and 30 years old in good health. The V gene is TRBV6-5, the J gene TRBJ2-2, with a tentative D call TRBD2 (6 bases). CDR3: CASSYSMGRRGGGELFF. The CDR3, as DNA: TGTGCCAGCAGTTACTCGATGGGCAGGCGGGGTGGCGGGGAGCTGTTTTTT.